This TCR beta chain was captured by sequencing in a study of CD8 T cells in Susac syndrome. Germline loops: CDR1 SGHRS, CDR2 YFSETQ. This CDR3 has 17 amino acids. After removal of 3 bases from V and 7 bases from J, the junction contained 12 bases not matched to a gene. Reverse transcription used about 0.45 to 1 ug RNA and random hexamers. TCRdb independently ran MiXCR on the immunoSEQ multiplex PCR reads; one entry per CDR3 protein. In the table there are roughly 120,000 distinct CDR3 sequences, approximately 95% of which are singletons. While CD8+ and CD4+ T cells were isolated negatively, TEMRA cells were enriched by FACS.

Sequenced material: CD8+ T cells from PBMCs. The source is a human donor with multiple sclerosis. The chain is built from TRBV5-1 and TRBJ2-1; 11 bases are shared with TRBD1. In DNA, the CDR3 is TGCGCCAGCAGCTCCTATTCTGGACAGGGGGCAAGAAATGAGCAGTTCTTC. The encoded protein is CASSSYSGQGARNEQFF.